These T cell receptor beta chains were read from a single sample in a study of shared clonotypes between healthy human individuals. Repertoires were generated with immunoSEQ multiplex PCR, while TCRdb's copy carries only in-frame clones and drops some. The sample holds 1,400,000 or so clones, 98% seen once. Sequencing was carried out using naive CD4+ T cells sorted from blood. The receptors come from a man younger than 45 in good health. CDR3s include the opening cysteine and the closing phenylalanine or tryptophan. A D gene is named only where the DNA matches it firmly. Only part of the rows carry a size: once, few, many, or a class if the clone is expanded.

D	V	J	size	CDR3	DNA
NA	TRBV10-1	TRBJ2-7	NA	CASSESLVGQYF	TGCGCCAGCAGTGAGTCCCTGGTTGGGCAGTACTTC
NA	TRBV5-1	TRBJ1-2	NA	CASSWDRARSYGYTF	TGCGCCAGCAGCTGGGACCGGGCAAGGTCGTATGGCTACACCTTC
TRBD2	TRBV5-1	TRBJ2-3	NA	CASSSLAGGDESTDTQYF	TGCGCCAGCAGCTCCCTAGCGGGAGGGGATGAGAGCACAGATACGCAGTATTTT
NA	TRBV11-2	TRBJ1-2	NA	CASSLQGRGYTF	TGTGCCAGCAGCTTACAGGGGCGAGGCTACACCTTC
NA	TRBV28	TRBJ1-5	NA	CASSLPFTFRGNQPQHF	TGTGCCAGCAGTTTACCCTTTACTTTCCGGGGCAATCAGCCCCAGCATTTT
TRBD2	TRBV4-3	TRBJ2-1	NA	CASSQDPAGGYSYNEQFF	TGCGCCAGCAGCCAAGACCCAGCGGGAGGGTACTCCTACAATGAGCAGTTCTTC
NA	TRBV6-5	TRBJ2-3	NA	CASSYSRGGTQYF	TGTGCCAGCAGTTACTCGCGGGGAGGAACGCAGTATTTT
TRBD1	TRBV5-6	TRBJ1-1	NA	CASSLKDRENTEAFF	TGTGCCAGCAGCTTGAAGGACAGGGAAAACACTGAAGCTTTCTTT
NA	TRBV5-8	TRBJ1-2	NA	CASSLGPPEYGYTF	TGTGCCAGCAGCTTGGGGCCACCAGAATATGGCTACACCTTC
NA	TRBV18	TRBJ2-6	once	CASSPNTVAPPFAGANVLTF	TGTGCCAGCTCACCAAATACAGTGGCACCGCCTTTCGCTGGGGCCAACGTCCTGACTTTC
NA	TRBV30	TRBJ1-4	NA	CAWRRVSNEKLFF	TGTGCCTGGAGGAGGGTTAGTAATGAAAAACTGTTTTTT
NA	TRBV7-3	TRBJ2-1	NA	CASSGNAYNEQFF	TGTGCCAGCAGCGGCAACGCCTACAATGAGCAGTTCTTC
NA	TRBV7-6	TRBJ1-1	NA	CASSLVDGTEAFF	TGTGCCAGCAGCTTGGTGGACGGCACTGAAGCTTTCTTT
TRBD2	TRBV9	TRBJ2-1	once	CASSAGTSGEFEQFF	TGTGCCAGCAGCGCGGGGACTAGCGGGGAGTTTGAGCAGTTCTTC
NA	TRBV4-3	TRBJ2-6	once	CASSQVTGTGANVLTF	TGCGCCAGCAGCCAAGTAACGGGAACTGGGGCCAACGTCCTGACTTTC
NA	TRBV18	TRBJ2-3	once	CASSSGAADTQYF	TGTGCCAGCTCATCCGGAGCGGCAGATACGCAGTATTTT
NA	TRBV10-2	TRBJ2-2	NA	CASSGWLAPNTGELFF	TGCGCCAGCAGTGGATGGCTAGCGCCTAACACCGGGGAGCTGTTTTTT
TRBD1	TRBV5-5	TRBJ2-7	NA	CASSLVGQGSEQYF	TGTGCCAGCAGCTTGGTCGGACAGGGCTCCGAGCAGTACTTC
TRBD2	TRBV10-3	TRBJ2-7	NA	CAINYAGGPYEQYF	TGTGCCATCAATTACGCGGGGGGACCCTACGAGCAGTACTTC
NA	TRBV5-1	TRBJ1-3	NA	CASSGTETYSGNTIYF	TGCGCCAGCAGCGGGACGGAAACCTACTCTGGAAACACCATATATTTT
TRBD1	TRBV19	TRBJ1-5	NA	CASSIVGQGVSNQPQHF	TGTGCCAGTAGTATAGTGGGACAGGGGGTAAGCAATCAGCCCCAGCATTTT
NA	TRBV9	TRBJ2-7	NA	CASSVNSEPYEQYF	TGTGCCAGCAGCGTAAATAGCGAGCCCTACGAGCAGTACTTC
NA	TRBV18	TRBJ2-1	NA	CASSPDSTKINEQFF	TGTGCCAGCTCACCGGACTCAACTAAAATCAATGAGCAGTTCTTC
NA	TRBV11-3	TRBJ2-7	NA	CASSLGGDRTYEQYF	TGTGCCAGCAGCTTAGGCGGAGACAGAACCTACGAGCAGTACTTC